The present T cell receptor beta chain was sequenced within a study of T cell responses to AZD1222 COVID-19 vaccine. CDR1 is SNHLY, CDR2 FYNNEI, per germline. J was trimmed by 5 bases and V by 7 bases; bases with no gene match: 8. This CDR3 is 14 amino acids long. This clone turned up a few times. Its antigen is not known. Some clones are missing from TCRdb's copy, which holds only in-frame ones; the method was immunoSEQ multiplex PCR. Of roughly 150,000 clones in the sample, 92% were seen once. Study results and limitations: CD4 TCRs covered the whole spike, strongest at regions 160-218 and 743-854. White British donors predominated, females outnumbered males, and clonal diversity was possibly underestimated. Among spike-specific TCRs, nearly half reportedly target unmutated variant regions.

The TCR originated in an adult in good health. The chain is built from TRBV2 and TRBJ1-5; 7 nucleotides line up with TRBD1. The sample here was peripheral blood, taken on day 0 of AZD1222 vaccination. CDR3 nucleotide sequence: TGTGCCAGCACCCCAGGTACAGGGGATCAGCCCCAGCATTTT. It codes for CASTPGTGDQPQHF.